The following is a TCR beta chain sequence with its context. Antigen unknown. The read ends 3 residues before the CDR3 terminus; that terminus is restored from the germline J gene. The sample belongs to a study of T cells in women clearing cervical HPV infection. General study findings and limits: Cases and controls were distinguished at AUC roughly 0.83 by richness and V genes.

The CDR3 is 17 residues long. CDR1 and CDR2 (germline): SGHTA, FQGTGA. V gave up 2 bases and J gave up 3 bases, with 19 bases separating them. Method: immunoSEQ multiplex PCR; TCRdb's copy keeps in-frame clones and lacks some. The table lists about 20,000 clones. The sequence came from a woman aged 18-69 years with a cervical HPV16 infection that either progressed to CIN3+ or cleared (not recorded which). This chain connects TRBV7-3 to TRBJ1-1, with D maybe TRBD1 (5 bases). Sequences were obtained from blood buffy coat. The part of the CDR3 DNA that was read is TGTGCCAGCAGCTTAGGGCTTGGAAGGGGCAGATACACTGAA. Translated, it gives CASSLGLGRGRYTE. The entire CDR3 protein reads CASSLGLGRGRYTEAFF.